The 28 T cell receptor beta chains presented below share a single source sample, sequenced in a study of T cells in Graves' hyperthyroidism and ophthalmopathy (dated by TCRdb to the late 2010s). Receptor libraries were prepared by multiplex PCR. The listed sequencing device is Illumina HiSeq 2000. The TCR beta CDR3 regions were amplified from the RNA transcripts. A first-round RT-PCR of the TCR CDR3 used the HTBI primer set with the Qiagen OneStep RT-PCR kit. The public reads were reprocessed in TCRdb via fastp at Q25 and MiXCR, keeping in-frame beta chains. Each entry is one CDR3 protein sequence, shown with its most common DNA and genes. Across this sample there are over 700,000 distinct CDR3 sequences, with under 45% seen only once. In total, the top ten clones hold less than 40% of the sample. The sequencing sample was made of blood. These receptors all stem from a woman in her thirties or forties with Graves' hyperthyroidism.

The CDR3 DNA sequence: TGTGCCAGCAGACAGGGCGGGGAGCTGTTTTTT. Protein sequence: CASRQGGELFF. The chain uses TRBV5-5 and TRBJ2-2; weak D call: TRBD1 (6 bases). This CDR3 has 11 residues. Germline-derived CDR1 and CDR2 are SGHKS and YYEKEE (reference sequence). Trimming pared 5 bases from V and 7 bases from J, leaving 6 bases between.

As regards this clonotype: Just one base apart from a much larger clone, this may be a read error. The rearrangement links TRBV10-3 to TRBJ1-2; TRBD1 matches at 8 bases. Germline values: CDR1 ENHRY, CDR2 SYGVKD. This CDR3 is built from 13 residues. The CDR3 DNA reads as TGTGCCACGACAGGGGCTCGAAGCTATGGCCACACCTTC. It codes for CATTGARSYGHTF.

The chain recombines TRBV19 with TRBJ1-2; D remains unclear. The V end was cut by 4 bases, the J end by 2 bases, with 20 bases between. The CDR3 covers 17 residues. Looked up from germline, CDR1 is LNHDA and CDR2 is SQIVND (reference sequence). The CDR3 bases are TGTGCCAGTAGTAAGGACGGAGCCCGGGCCTTAAACTATGGCTACACCTTC. Encoded protein: CASSKDGARALNYGYTF.

This clonotype was recorded a few times. The chain recombines TRBV14 with TRBJ2-3, with unresolved D. CDR1 and CDR2 from the germline V gene are SGHDN and FVKESK. The CDR3 consists of 12 residues. V dropped 6 bases and J dropped 1 base, with 5 bases sitting between them. CDR3 DNA: TGTGCCAGCAGTTTTCGCACAGATACGCAGTATTTT. Translation gives CASSFRTDTQYF.

In this sample, this clonotype turned up a few times. This chain's CDR3 is CAGPGQKNQPQHF. CDR3 DNA sequence: TGTGCCGGACCGGGACAGAAAAATCAGCCCCAGCATTTT. This chain uses TRBV28 with TRBJ1-5, with 7 bases aligning to TRBD1. Trimming at V came to 11 bases and at J to 4 bases, leaving 8 bases not matched to a gene. The germline V gene encodes CDR1 MDHEN and CDR2 SYDVKM. The CDR3 extends over 13 amino acids.

V gene TRBV29-1 combines with J gene TRBJ1-2, with a weak D call TRBD1 (6 bases). Germline V gene sequence: CDR1 SQVTM, CDR2 ANQGSEA. Trimming pared 8 bases from V and 8 bases from J, leaving 12 bases between. There are 10 residues in the CDR3. DNA for the CDR3: TGCAGCTTACCCGGGGGCGGCTACACCTTC. Its translation: CSLPGGGYTF.

This clonotype was recorded at least ten times. The chain couples TRBV19 to TRBJ1-6, with D hard to call. CDR3 length equals 16 residues. Trimming left V 0 bases short and J 6 bases short, with 12 bases between. Germline CDR1 and CDR2: LNHDA and SQIVND (reference sequence). In DNA, the CDR3 is TGTGCCAGTAGTATAGACAGGCCTCTTGTTAATTCACCCCTCCACTTT. This translates into CASSIDRPLVNSPLHF.

The chain joins TRBV7-8 to TRBJ1-3, with TRBD1 matching 9 bases. The CDR3 contains 14 residues. The germline V gene encodes CDR1 SGHVS and CDR2 FQNEAQ. Losses at the gene ends were 5 bases for V and 6 bases for J; bases not matched to a gene: 5. This CDR3 reads CASSPGQGPNTIYF. Written as DNA, the CDR3 is TGTGCCAGCAGCCCGGGACAGGGCCCAAACACCATATATTTT.

This clonotype was counted once. The chain recombines TRBV19 with TRBJ2-5; D is unclear. The V end was cut by 2 bases, the J end by 4 bases, with 8 bases between. Per the germline V gene, CDR1 is LNHDA and CDR2 is SQIVND (reference sequence). There are 13 residues in the CDR3. The CDR3 sequence: CASSITGRETQYF. In DNA form, the CDR3 reads TGTGCCAGTAGTATAACGGGTCGAGAGACCCAGTACTTC. Based on the CDR3 plus reference TRBV19 and TRBJ2-5, the full variable domain is DGGITQSPKYLFRKEGQNVTLSCEQNLNHDAMYWYRQDPGQGLRLIYYSQIVNDFQKGDIAEGYSVSREKKESFPLTVTSAQKNPTAFYLCASSITGRETQYFGPGTRLLVL.

This clonotype was counted between two and nine times. The rearrangement uses TRBV7-6 and TRBJ2-5; 9 positions match TRBD2. This CDR3 spans 15 amino acids. With 4 bases clipped from V and 0 bases from J, the junction kept 3 bases outside the gene matches. Germline V CDR1 and CDR2: SGHVS, FNYEAQ. CDR3 amino acids: CASSSSGVYQETQYF. The CDR3 DNA reads TGTGCCAGCAGCTCTAGCGGGGTCTACCAAGAGACCCAGTACTTC.

In the case of this clonotype: The junction shows a germline mismatch at one end, possibly a read error. The chain carries TRBV7-9 and TRBJ2-7, with 8 bases matching TRBD1. The J call is doubtful: the DNA matches TRBJ2-5 better. CDR3 length equals 13 residues. Germline V lookup: CDR1 SEHNR, CDR2 FQNEAQ (reference sequence). The CDR3 protein is CAGSLDREETQYF. CDR3 coding DNA: TGTGCCGGCAGCTTGGACAGGGAGGAGACCCAGTACTTC.

The V call is TRBV4-1, the J call TRBJ2-5, with D unclear. The V and J ends lost 5 bases and 9 bases respectively, with 22 bases between them. The CDR3 sequence is 15 residues long. Germline V gene lookup returns CDR1 MGHRA and CDR2 YSYEKL. The CDR3 spells CASSSPAQSDGAQYF. CDR3 DNA: TGCGCCAGCAGCTCCCCAGCGCAATCGGATGGGGCCCAGTACTTC.

The gene calls are TRBV11-2 and TRBJ2-2, with D maybe TRBD2 (6 bases). Trimming removed 5 bases from V and 2 bases from J, with 15 bases in between. Per the germline V gene, CDR1 is SGHAT and CDR2 is FQNNGV. The CDR3 is 16 amino acids. The CDR3 reads CASSPPVRGNTGELFF. In DNA, the CDR3 is TGTGCCAGCAGCCCTCCGGTGCGGGGTAACACCGGGGAGCTGTTTTTT. The variable domain in full, with the rest retrieved from reference TRBV11-2 and TRBJ2-2, is EAGVAQSPRYKIIEKRQSVAFWCNPISGHATLYWYQQILGQGPKLLIQFQNNGVVDDSQLPKDRFSAERLKGVDSTLKIQPAKLEDSAVYLCASSPPVRGNTGELFFGEGSRLTVL.

CDR3 sequence reads: CASSLPRTGVWGSPLHF. Written as DNA, the CDR3 is TGTGCCAGCAGCTTACCCAGGACAGGGGTATGGGGTTCACCCCTCCACTTT. The gene calls are TRBV7-2 and TRBJ1-6; the match to TRBD1 covers 9 bases. With 2 bases clipped from V and 9 bases from J, the junction kept 11 bases outside the gene matches. The CDR3 is 17 amino acids. Looked up from germline, CDR1 is SGHTA and CDR2 is FQGNSA.

At least ten counts were recorded for this clonotype. The chain employs TRBV7-9 and TRBJ1-2; 9 bases agree with TRBD1. The CDR3 runs to 18 residues. Trimming cost V 6 bases and J 0 bases; bases outside gene matches: 14. The germline CDR1 and CDR2 sequences are SEHNR and FQNEAQ (reference sequence). The CDR3 DNA is TGTGCCAGCAGGCCAATACGTAACCGGGACAGGGCTAACTATGGCTACACCTTC. This gives the protein CASRPIRNRDRANYGYTF.

This clonotype was seen many times. The rearrangement uses TRBV4-1 and TRBJ1-1, with D unresolved. Trimming took off 6 bases at V and 4 bases at J, with 6 bases between the two ends. This CDR3 spans 11 amino acids. Germline-derived CDR1 and CDR2 are MGHRA and YSYEKL. Here the CDR3 reads CASSKGTEAFF. Here the CDR3 DNA reads TGCGCCAGCAGTAAGGGCACTGAAGCTTTCTTT.

This clonotype has ten or more counts. This chain joins TRBV11-2 and TRBJ1-1; TRBD1 agrees at 8 bases. With V trimmed by 1 base and J by 8 bases, 0 bases remained unmatched. Germline assignment: CDR1 SGHAT and CDR2 FQNNGV. The CDR3 is 12 amino acids. CDR3 residues: CASSLGDREAFF. DNA for the CDR3: TGTGCCAGCAGCTTAGGGGACAGGGAAGCTTTCTTT.

This clonotype has more than one count but fewer than ten. V and J are TRBV2 and TRBJ2-7; 9 bases line up with TRBD1. Trimming took 5 bases from V and 3 from J; bases not matched to a gene: 8. There are 15 residues in the CDR3. Germline V gene sequence: CDR1 SNHLY, CDR2 FYNNEI. The CDR3 protein is CASSNDGTGLYEQYF. The CDR3 DNA sequence: TGTGCCAGCAGTAACGACGGGACAGGGCTCTACGAGCAGTACTTC.

This chain joins TRBV6-5 and TRBJ1-6, with D uncertain. V was trimmed by 5 bases and J by 1 base, leaving 9 bases between them. This CDR3 has 15 residues. CDR1 and CDR2 from the germline V gene are MNHEY and SVGAGI. In DNA form, the CDR3 reads TGTGCCAGCAGTACCCGACCGTCCTATAATTCACCCCTCCACTTT. This gives the protein CASSTRPSYNSPLHF.

This clonotype occurred once. The rearrangement links TRBV7-3 to TRBJ2-1; unclear D gene. Trimming removed 5 bases from V and 6 bases from J, with 11 bases in between. Germline assignment: CDR1 SGHTA and CDR2 FQGTGA. The CDR3 runs to 13 residues. CDR3 protein: CASSRTLSNEQFF. The CDR3 bases are TGTGCCAGCAGCCGAACCCTGTCCAATGAGCAGTTCTTC.

V gene TRBV29-1 combines with J gene TRBJ1-2, with D unresolved. V lost 4 bases and J lost 4, with 10 bases in between. The CDR3 consists of 12 residues. Germline V gene lookup returns CDR1 SQVTM and CDR2 ANQGSEA. CDR3 sequence reads: CSVAVSFYGYTF. Here the CDR3 DNA reads TGCAGCGTTGCGGTCAGCTTCTATGGCTACACCTTC. The full variable domain, with the rest looked up from reference TRBV29-1 and TRBJ1-2, is SAVISQKPSRDICQRGTSLTIQCQVDSQVTMMFWYRQQPGQSLTLIATANQGSEATYESGFVIDKFPISRPNLTFSTLTVSNMSPEDSSIYLCSVAVSFYGYTFGSGTRLTVV.

This clonotype was observed a handful of times. The genes are TRBV6-1 and TRBJ1-4, with D tentatively TRBD1 (5 bases). Germline V CDR1 and CDR2: MNHNS, SASEGT. The V end lost 6 bases, the J end lost 8 bases, and 16 bases lay between the germline ends. The CDR3 covers 14 residues. The DNA of the CDR3 is TGTGCCAGCAGCCACGAGGGGCGCGGGGAAAAACTGTTTTTT. Translation gives CASSHEGRGEKLFF.

To note about this clonotype: With a much larger clone just one base away, this may be a read error. The gene calls are TRBV6-1 and TRBJ1-5; D is ambiguous. Germline lookup yields CDR1 MNHNS and CDR2 SASEGT. CDR3 length equals 15 residues. The CDR3 loop is CASGTLDGRNQPRHF. In DNA, the CDR3 is TGTGCCAGCGGTACCCTGGACGGTCGCAATCAGCCCCGGCATTTT.

The table lists this clonotype with many counts. This CDR3 is CATSSQETQYF. CDR3 bases: TGTGCCACCAGCAGTCAAGAGACCCAGTACTTC. The chain couples TRBV15 to TRBJ2-5; D is uncertain. From germline, CDR1 is LNHNV and CDR2 YYDKDF (reference sequence). V dropped 3 bases and J dropped 2 bases, with 1 base sitting between them. This CDR3 has 11 residues.

This clonotype was seen ten or more times. The chain recombines TRBV7-9 with TRBJ2-7; 10 nucleotides agree with TRBD1. The germline CDR1 and CDR2 sequences are SEHNR and FQNEAQ (reference sequence). Germline trimming cut 5 bases from V and 5 bases from J; bases unmatched to any gene: 6. The CDR3 length is 14 residues. The CDR3 loop reads CASSPRDRGHEQYF. DNA for the CDR3: TGTGCCAGCAGCCCCCGGGACAGGGGCCACGAGCAGTACTTC.

The chain is built from TRBV15 and TRBJ2-2; possible D gene TRBD1, 5 bases. Germline loops: CDR1 LNHNV, CDR2 YYDKDF (reference sequence). The CDR3 extends over 13 amino acids. The V end was cut by 5 bases, the J end by 7 bases, with 11 bases between. CDR3 residues: CATSWGPNGELFF. CDR3 DNA sequence: TGTGCCACCAGCTGGGGCCCGAACGGGGAGCTGTTTTTT.

This clonotype has ten or more counts. The chain links TRBV19 to TRBJ1-5; no clear D. Per the germline V gene, CDR1 is LNHDA and CDR2 is SQIVND (reference sequence). The CDR3 contains 12 residues. Trimming cost V 3 bases and J 6 bases, with 6 bases left between them. The CDR3 loop is CASSMIRQPQHF. CDR3 bases: TGTGCCAGTAGTATGATACGTCAGCCCCAGCATTTT. The full variable domain, rest sourced from reference TRBV19 and TRBJ1-5, is DGGITQSPKYLFRKEGQNVTLSCEQNLNHDAMYWYRQDPGQGLRLIYYSQIVNDFQKGDIAEGYSVSREKKESFPLTVTSAQKNPTAFYLCASSMIRQPQHFGDGTRLSIL.

The chain is built from TRBV2 and TRBJ1-1; 9 nucleotides align to TRBD1. V dropped 4 bases and J dropped 2; count of bases not matched to a gene: 11. This CDR3 contains 17 residues. Germline CDR1 SNHLY, CDR2 FYNNEI. As DNA, the CDR3 is TGTGCCAGCAGTGGGCGGAGGACAGGGGAAATTAACACTGAAGCTTTCTTT. The encoded protein is CASSGRRTGEINTEAFF.